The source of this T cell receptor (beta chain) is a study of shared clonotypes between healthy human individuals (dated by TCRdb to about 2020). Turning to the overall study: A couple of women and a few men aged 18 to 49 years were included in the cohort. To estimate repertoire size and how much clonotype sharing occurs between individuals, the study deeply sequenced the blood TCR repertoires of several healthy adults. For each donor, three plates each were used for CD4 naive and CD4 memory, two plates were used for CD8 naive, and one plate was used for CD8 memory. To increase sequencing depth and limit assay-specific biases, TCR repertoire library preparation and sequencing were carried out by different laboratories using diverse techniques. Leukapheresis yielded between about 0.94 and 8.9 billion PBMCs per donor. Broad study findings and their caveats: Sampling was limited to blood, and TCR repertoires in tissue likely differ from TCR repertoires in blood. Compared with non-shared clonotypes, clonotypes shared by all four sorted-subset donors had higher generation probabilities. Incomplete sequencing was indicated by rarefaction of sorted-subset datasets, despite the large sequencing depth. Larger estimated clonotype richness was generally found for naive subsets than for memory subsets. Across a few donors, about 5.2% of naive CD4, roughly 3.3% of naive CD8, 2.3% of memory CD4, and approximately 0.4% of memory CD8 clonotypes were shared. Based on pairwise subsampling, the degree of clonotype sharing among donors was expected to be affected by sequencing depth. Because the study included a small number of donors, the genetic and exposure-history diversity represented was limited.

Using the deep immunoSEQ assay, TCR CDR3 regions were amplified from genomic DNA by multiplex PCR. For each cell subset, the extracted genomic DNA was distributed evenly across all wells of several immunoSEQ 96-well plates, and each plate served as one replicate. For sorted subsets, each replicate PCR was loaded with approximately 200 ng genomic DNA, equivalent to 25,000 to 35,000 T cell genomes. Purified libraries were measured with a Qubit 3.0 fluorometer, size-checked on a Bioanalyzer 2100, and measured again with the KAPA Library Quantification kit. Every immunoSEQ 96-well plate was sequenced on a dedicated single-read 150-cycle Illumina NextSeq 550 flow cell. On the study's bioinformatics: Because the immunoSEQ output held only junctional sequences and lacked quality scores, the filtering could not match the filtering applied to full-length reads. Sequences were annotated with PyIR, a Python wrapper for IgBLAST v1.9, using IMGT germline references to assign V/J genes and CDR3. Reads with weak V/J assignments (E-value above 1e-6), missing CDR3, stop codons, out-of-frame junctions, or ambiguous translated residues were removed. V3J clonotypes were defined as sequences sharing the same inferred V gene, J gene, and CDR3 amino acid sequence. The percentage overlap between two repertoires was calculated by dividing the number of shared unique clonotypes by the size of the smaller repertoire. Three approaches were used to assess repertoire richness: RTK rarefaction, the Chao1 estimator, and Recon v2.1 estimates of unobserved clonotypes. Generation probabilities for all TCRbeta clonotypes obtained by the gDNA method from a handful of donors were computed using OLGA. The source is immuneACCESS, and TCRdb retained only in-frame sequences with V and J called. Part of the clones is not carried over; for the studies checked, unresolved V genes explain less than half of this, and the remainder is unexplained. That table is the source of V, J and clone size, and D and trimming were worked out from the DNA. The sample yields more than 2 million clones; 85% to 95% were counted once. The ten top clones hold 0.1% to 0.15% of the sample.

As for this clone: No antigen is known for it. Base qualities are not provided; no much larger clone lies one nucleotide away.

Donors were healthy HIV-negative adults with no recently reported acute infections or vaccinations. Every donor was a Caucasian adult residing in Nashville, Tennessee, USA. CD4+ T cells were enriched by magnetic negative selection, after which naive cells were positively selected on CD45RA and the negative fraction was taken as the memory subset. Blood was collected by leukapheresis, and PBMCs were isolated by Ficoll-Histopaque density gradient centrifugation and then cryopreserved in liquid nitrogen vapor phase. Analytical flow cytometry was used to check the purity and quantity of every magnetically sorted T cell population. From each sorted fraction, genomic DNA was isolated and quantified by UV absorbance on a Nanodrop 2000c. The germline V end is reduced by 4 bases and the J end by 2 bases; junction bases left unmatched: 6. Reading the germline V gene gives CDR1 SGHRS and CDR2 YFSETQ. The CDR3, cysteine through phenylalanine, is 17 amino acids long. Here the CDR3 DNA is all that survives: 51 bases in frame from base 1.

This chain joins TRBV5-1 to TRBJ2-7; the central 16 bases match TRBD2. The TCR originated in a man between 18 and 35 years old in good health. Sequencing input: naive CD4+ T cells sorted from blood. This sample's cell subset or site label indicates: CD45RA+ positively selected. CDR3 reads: CASSTGLAGGPPYEQYF. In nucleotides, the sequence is TGCGCCAGCAGCACGGGACTAGCGGGGGGGCCTCCCTACGAGCAGTACTTC.